Detailed here is one TCR beta chain. Its antigen is as yet unknown. This sample is part of a study of graft-versus-host responses after intestinal transplantation. Study information: Each of the recipients got a multivisceral, liver-intestinal, or isolated intestinal transplant. Induction using anti-thymocyte globulin, followed by tacrolimus and steroids for approximately three years, was given to all recipients. Study results and caveats: GvH clones were found in recipient marrow; some appeared first in ileum or blood.

Clones were read by immunoSEQ multiplex PCR, and TCRdb kept only the in-frame ones, dropping some. This table holds some 77,000 clones, about nine tenths found once. The trim removed 4 bases at V and 1 base at J, leaving 4 bases unmatched. Germline CDR1 is SGHRS and CDR2 is YFSETQ. The CDR3 extends over 14 amino acids. The chain links TRBV5-1 to TRBJ2-7; 8 bases are a match to TRBD2. The TCR sequence derives from a human patient who received an intestinal transplant, so some T cells may come from the graft donor. This specimen consisted of PBMCs, obtained 98 days after intestinal transplantation. CDR3 nucleotides: TGCGCCAGCAGCCTCGGGACTAGATCCTACGAGCAGTACTTC. The encoded protein is CASSLGTRSYEQYF.